This T cell receptor (beta chain) was recorded in a study of cytomegalovirus exposure and HLA in healthy donors (dated by TCRdb to 2016 to 2017). Study-wide context: According to an earlier analysis of 550 to 700 of the donors, roughly 180 million T cells yielded over 90 million unique TCR beta sequences and roughly 280 Gb of sequence data. Around 330 gigabases of sequencing data and approximately 92 million unique TCR sequences made up an early release that covered 500 to 700 HLA-typed donors. Among the roughly 390 genotyped donors, around 81% belonged to the genetic ancestry cluster associated with self-reported Caucasian donors. The aim of the study was to test whether cataloging public T cell receptors could identify signatures of past pathogen exposure. The study profiled the T cell repertoires of 666 subjects by immunosequencing and related them to cytomegalovirus serostatus. A separate validation cohort of some 130 different subjects was used in addition to the roughly 700-subject first cohort. To predict cytomegalovirus infection status, the study brought together high-throughput TCR immunosequencing, statistical association of individual TCRs with disease status, and machine learning. To study patterns of TCR occurrence, a later analysis re-analyzed previously published TCR beta repertoires from several hundred donors and added high-resolution HLA genotyping. The later analysis used no new phenotypic data to find candidate immune exposures, relying instead on TCR beta sequences and their occurrence across donors. An earlier analysis of around 640 of the donors used high-throughput TCR beta sequencing to judge whether each TCR beta V gene segment behaved as functional or pseudogenic. Donor age, sex, ethnicity and CMV serostatus were compiled alongside the repertoire data. A later genetic analysis took genome-wide SNP genotypes for about three fifths of the 666 donors and used that subset as a discovery cohort. All discovery cohort repertoires had been generated on a single sequencing platform. Both class I and class II loci were covered by HLA typing, at four-digit resolution. The number of typed donors differed by locus: about 629-640 for A, B, C, DRB1 and DQB1; roughly 510 for DQA1; around 610 for DPA1; and some 430 for DPB1. About five DR-DQ haplotypes were handled as single units for association and clustering, since linkage in the cohort was strong. Among around 400 genotyped donors of the cohort, an average of around 250,000 unique TCR beta nucleotide sequences was sequenced per donor, of which 15% to 20% were non-productive.

The method behind the library was the immunoSEQ multiplex PCR assay. The multiplex PCR relied on a mix of 60 forward primers for TCR Vbeta segments and 13 reverse primers for TCR Jbeta segments. A multiplex PCR assay on genomic DNA amplified the CDR3 region of rearranged TCR beta genes. On the Illumina HiSeq System, the amplified TCR beta libraries were sequenced as 87-base-pair reads. The original pipeline was this. In a later analysis, approximately 74 million unique TCR beta chains were counted across the roughly 610 repertoires, and approximately 9.9 million of these chains were shared by at least two donors. Raw reads were error-corrected and collapsed into unique sequences by a nearest-neighbor algorithm in which closely related sequences were merged to remove PCR and sequencing errors. CDR3 sequences were aligned to IMGT reference sequences to assign V, D and J gene segments. For a sequence to be retained, a match of at least six nucleotides to both a V gene segment and a J gene segment was required. A rearrangement was called productive if the CDR3 had no stop codons and remained in frame with V and J, and every other rearrangement was called non-productive. CDR3 was defined according to IMGT convention as the region running from the second conserved V-encoded cysteine to the conserved J-encoded phenylalanine. The earlier analysis of about 610 of the donors excluded sequences that lacked an unambiguous match to a single V gene segment. An earlier analysis of about 590 of the donors classified V segments as functional when productive rearrangements were above 56.7% and as segregating when the standard deviation between donors was above 5%. A statistical classification framework was developed to diagnose cytomegalovirus status using the catalog of TCR beta chain sequences. A later analysis assigned V and J genes by comparing TCR nucleotide sequences with IMGT/GENE-DB human TR gene sequences. Using the TCRdist pipeline, a later analysis assigned CDR3 sequences along with most-parsimonious VDJ recombination scenarios. A later analysis defined each TCR beta chain by its CDR3 amino acid sequence plus V-gene family, and excluded reads lacking a unique V-gene family. As a way to deal with suspected cross-contamination and a sequencing artifact, a later analysis dropped hundreds of nucleotide sequences that were highly shared and had low generation probability. A later analysis calculated a clonal expansion index for each public chain from normalized within-repertoire ranks of inferred template counts. In a later analysis, generation probabilities were computed using a VDJ recombination model fitted to out-of-frame rearrangements, and the results were checked against IGoR. Hypergeometric tests were used in a later analysis to score TCR-TCR, TCR-HLA and TCR-CMV co-occurrence, with a repertoire-size bias correction applied to the TCR pairs. To estimate false discovery rates, a later analysis permuted the HLA or CMV assignments 20 times. In a later analysis, co-occurring TCRs were grouped using DBSCAN, with TCRdist sequence similarity added in when clustering inside HLA-allele-positive subsets. Repertoires with fewer than 30,000 or more than 120,000 public chains, plus five repertoires with anomalous nucleotide sharing, were excluded from co-occurrence clustering. Entries here come from immuneACCESS through TCRdb and include only in-frame sequences with V and J called. Some clones fail to appear in such tables; in the studies checked, an unresolved V gene covers under half of the shortfall, and the cause of the remainder is unknown. That table furnishes V, J and clone size, whereas the DNA furnished D and trimming. In this sample the table shows about 140,000 clones, roughly 80% of which occur a single time. Clones ranked in the top ten supply approximately 8.8% of the sample.

The cohort consisted of 650 to 700 healthy bone marrow donors. Cohort members were all nominally healthy when sampled, although unrecorded immune exposures were likely present. The donor tested CMV seropositive, placing the donor among the roughly 300 seropositive members of the cohort. A peripheral blood sample was collected from each donor, and TCR beta sequencing was performed on peripheral blood mononuclear cells. Genomic DNA extraction from the blood cell samples was performed with the Qiagen DNeasy Blood Extraction Kit. With respect to this clone: Its antigen specificity is not known. No quality values exist for individual bases; no much larger clone is one base distant.

The study at large found these results: Correlated functional status among segregating V segments might reflect linkage disequilibrium, but an unknown experimental factor could not be ruled out. In this cohort, only TCR beta chains were sequenced, and detectable features were limited by the absence of alpha or paired-chain data. A few of the identified cytomegalovirus-associated TCR beta chains were confirmed in vitro to be specific for cytomegalovirus antigens. An association between a missense DCLRE1C variant and V-gene and J-gene trimming of TCR beta chains was found in a later genetic analysis and replicated in an independent cohort. Strong co-occurrence of HLA alleles, especially DR and DQ, made assigning TCR associations to individual alleles difficult. In an earlier analysis of some 500 of the donors, most TCR beta V segments appeared in productive rearrangements about 90% or about 30% of the time, broadly matching IMGT annotations. In a later analysis, HLA-associated TCR beta chains showed more clonal expansion and lower generation probabilities than non-associated chains that were equally common. Because HLA typing was missing for some donors at each locus, association tests included only the typed subset. A further reported finding was that TCR beta sequences accurately predicted the HLA-A and HLA-B alleles for most subjects in the first cohort. The authors suggested that the approach could potentially be extended to other disease states and immunological phenotypes. At a false discovery rate of 0.05, a later analysis linked 15,000 to 20,000 TCR beta sequences to specific HLA alleles. Most TCR sequences were seen in very few donors, while some public TCRs were found in many individuals. The earlier analysis of about 600 of the donors excluded over 15 rarely observed V segments, including chromosome 9 orphons, because counts were too low. Some IMGT-functional V segments, including TRBV6-2 and TRBV6-3, could not be distinguished by the 87-base-pair reads and were therefore excluded. Compared with the approximately 720-donor mean, donors in an Asian-associated ancestry cluster had fewer N-insertions in productive TCRs, according to a later genetic analysis. Immune exposure information for the cohort was limited to CMV serostatus. A group of highly shared sequence variants was considered likely to be a technical artifact of the sequencing pipeline. According to a later analysis, TCR association rates differed among HLA loci, with DRB1 alleles showing the most associated TCRs and HLA-C alleles showing the fewest. Most CMV-associated TCR beta chains appeared to be HLA-restricted in a later analysis, and the HLA associations seemed to be driven largely by CMV exposure. The study gave a list of about 150 TCR beta chains associated with cytomegalovirus. Sequencing depth was assumed to be roughly uniform across donors in the presence/absence analyses, though that assumption may not hold. According to a later analysis, parvovirus B19, influenza, CMV and Epstein-Barr virus appeared linked to several top co-occurrence clusters. Cytomegalovirus status was reported to be diagnosed by the classifier with high specificity and sensitivity in both the original and validation cohorts.

The CDR1 and CDR2 encoded by the germline V gene (reference sequence) are GTSNPN and SVGIG. The CDR3 contains 14 residues, cysteine and phenylalanine counted. The retained sequence is limited to the CDR3, 42 bases, with the frame set at the first base. Cut back by 2 bases and 3 bases, the V and J ends lie 11 bases apart. This TCR derives from a woman aged 45-59 years in good health and CMV-seropositive. In this chain, TRBV30 is recombined with TRBJ1-3; the D gene lacks a confident call. Material for sequencing was PBMCs. The sequenced DNA: TGTGCCTGGAGTCGGGGATCTGATGGAAACACCATATATTTT. It translates to CAWSRGSDGNTIYF.